These T cell receptor beta chains were read from a single sample in a study of T cell repertoires in cytomegalovirus infection. Which antigens these TCRs recognize remains unknown. TCRdb itself ran the reads through MiXCR, one entry per CDR3 protein. The table shows about 120,000 distinct CDR3 sequences, with about 30% occurring only once. The sequencing used CD8+ T cells from cultured PBMCs, collected from culture after CMV antigen stimulation. The receptors stem from a human donor in good health (CMV status not recorded). Some clones in this sample may be carry-over from other donors' samples. Both conserved end residues are part of each CDR3. A D gene is named only where the DNA matches it firmly. Rows may omit the clone size; those that give it use once, few, many or a size class.

.,TRBJ2-1,.,TRBV7-6,TGTGCCAGCAGCTACGGGGGGCCCGGCAATGAGCAGTTCTTC,CASSYGGPGNEQFF
.,TRBJ1-3,.,TRBV12-3/TRBV12-4,TGTGCCAGCAGCCCCCCCTCGGAGATCATCTCTGGAAACACCATATATTTT,CASSPPSEIISGNTIYF
.,TRBJ1-2,.,TRBV5-1,TGCGCCAGCAGCCCCGTCGACACGACCGCTTTCTATGGCTACACCTTC,CASSPVDTTAFYGYTF
.,TRBJ2-5,TRBD2,TRBV9,TGTGCCAGCAGCGTAGATGCTAGCGGGGTATGGACCCAGTACTTC,CASSVDASGVWTQYF
.,TRBJ2-1,TRBD2,TRBV28,TGTGCCAGCAGTTTGAATGTAGCGGGGGGCAATTACAATGAGCAGTTCTTC,CASSLNVAGGNYNEQFF
few,TRBJ1-6,.,TRBV4-1,TGCGCCAGCAGCCAAGCGGGGGGGGATTCACCCCTCCACTTT,CASSQAGGDSPLHF
few,TRBJ1-1,.,TRBV6-6,TGTGCCAGCAGTTACTCGAGGACGGCCGGTATGAACACTGAAGCTTTCTTT,CASSYSRTAGMNTEAFF
.,TRBJ2-7,TRBD1,TRBV5-6,TGTGCCAGCACCCAACAGGGGAACTCCTACGAGCAGTACTTC,CASTQQGNSYEQYF
many,TRBJ1-5,.,TRBV6-6,TGTGCCAGCAGTTACAGGGCAGATCAGCCCCAGCATTTT,CASSYRADQPQHF
once,TRBJ1-2,.,TRBV18,TGTGCCAGCTCACCATCCTACAGCCTGAACTATGGCTACACCTTC,CASSPSYSLNYGYTF
few,TRBJ1-3,.,TRBV25-1,TGTGCCAGCAGTGAATATTTTCCAGGGACGGAGGGAAACACCATATATTTT,CASSEYFPGTEGNTIYF
.,TRBJ2-7,TRBD2,TRBV7-2,TGTGCCAGCAGCACTGGGACTAGCCCGTACTTC,CASSTGTSPYF
.,TRBJ1-3,.,TRBV9,TGTGCCAGCAGCCCCCTTGGGAACGGGGGAAACACCATATATTTT,CASSPLGNGGNTIYF
few,TRBJ2-3,.,TRBV6-2/TRBV6-3,TGTGCCAGCAGACAACAGGTCCATACGCAGTATTTT,CASRQQVHTQYF
.,TRBJ2-1,TRBD1,TRBV7-8,TGTGCCAGCAGCTTAACTCGCTTAGACCCCGGCGACAGGGCGCTTTTAGTGGATGAGCAGTTCTTC,CASSLTRLDPGDRALLVDEQFF
.,TRBJ1-5,.,TRBV27,TGTGCCAGCAGTTTGGGAGGGATTGGGGATCAGCCCCAGCATTTT,CASSLGGIGDQPQHF
.,TRBJ2-3,TRBD2,TRBV27,TGTGCCAGCAGAAGGACTAGCGGGGGGGCAGATACGCAGTATTTT,CASRRTSGGADTQYF
.,TRBJ1-1,.,TRBV7-8,TGTGCCAGCAGCCCGAGTATGGTCCCTGAAGCTTTCTTT,CASSPSMVPEAFF
.,TRBJ2-3,TRBD2,TRBV7-3,TGTGCCAGCAGCCCGAGCGGGGGGGGAACAGATACGCAGTATTTT,CASSPSGGGTDTQYF
.,TRBJ2-1,.,TRBV7-4,TGTGCCACCACGTTCGACGGTACCTACAATGAGCAGTTCTTC,CATTFDGTYNEQFF
.,TRBJ2-7,.,TRBV7-4,TGTGCCAGCAGCCGGAGGGGGACAGCCTCTTGGGAGCAGTACTTC,CASSRRGTASWEQYF
many,TRBJ2-2,.,TRBV4-1,TGCGCCAGCAGACGATCCGCGACCGGGGAGCTGTTTTTT,CASRRSATGELFF
.,TRBJ2-6,TRBD1,TRBV25-1,TGTGCCAGCAGTGAATCGGGGACAGGGTACTCTGGGGCCAACGTCCTGACTTTC,CASSESGTGYSGANVLTF
many,TRBJ1-1,.,TRBV6-2/TRBV6-3,TGTGCCAGCAGTCCCCTAACGATTTCGGGGCGATTGAACACTGAAGCTTTCTTT,CASSPLTISGRLNTEAFF
few,TRBJ1-1,TRBD1,TRBV12-3/TRBV12-4,TGTGCCAGCAGTTTTAAGGGGGACAGAGATACATCGGCTTTCTTT,CASSFKGDRDTSAFF
.,TRBJ2-5,.,TRBV27,TGTGCCAGCAGTTTATCGTGGGGTGAGACCCAGTACTTC,CASSLSWGETQYF
.,TRBJ2-3,.,TRBV24-1,TGTGCCACCAGTGATTTCGGAAGCACAGATACGCAGTATTTT,CATSDFGSTDTQYF
.,TRBJ1-4,TRBD1,TRBV28,TGTGCCAGCAGGGTTCCCGAGGGACAGGGGGTACGAAAACTGTTTTTT,CASRVPEGQGVRKLFF
few,TRBJ2-3,TRBD2,TRBV19,TGTGCCAGTAGTTCGCGACTAGCGGGGGGTTACACAGATACGCAGTATTTT,CASSSRLAGGYTDTQYF
medium-sized,TRBJ2-3,TRBD2,TRBV11-2,TGTGCCAGCAACCTGAGGGTGACTAGCGGGGGGCCGAGGACAGATACGCAGTATTTT,CASNLRVTSGGPRTDTQYF
.,TRBJ2-7,TRBD1,TRBV28,TGTGCCAGCAGTTTTGGACAGGGGACCTACGAGCAGTACTTC,CASSFGQGTYEQYF
few,TRBJ1-6,.,TRBV6-5,TGTGCCAGCAGTTACCCTTATTCACCCCTCCACTTT,CASSYPYSPLHF
.,TRBJ2-3,.,TRBV19,TGTGCCACCAGTTGGACCGACCTTAGCACAGATACGCAGTATTTT,CATSWTDLSTDTQYF
many,TRBJ1-2,.,TRBV7-9,TGTGCCAGCAGCCCAGACCGCGAGTACTATGGCTACACCTTC,CASSPDREYYGYTF
few,TRBJ1-2,.,TRBV19,TGTGCCAGTAGTCCCTCGGGACGGACTAACTATGGCTACACCTTC,CASSPSGRTNYGYTF
.,TRBJ2-1,TRBD2,TRBV2,TGTGCCAGGGGACTAGCGGACTACAATGAGCAGTTCTTC,CARGLADYNEQFF
few,TRBJ2-1,.,TRBV7-8,TGTGCCAGCAGCCCGCGGGTCCCACCTAGCTCCTACAATGAGCAGTTCTTC,CASSPRVPPSSYNEQFF
.,TRBJ2-4,.,TRBV20-1,TGCAGTGCCACCCTGGCAGGAAACATTCAGTACTTC,CSATLAGNIQYF
few,TRBJ1-2,TRBD1,TRBV7-6,TGTGCCAGCAGCTCTGGGACAGGGGGACCCTATGGCTACACCTTC,CASSSGTGGPYGYTF
.,TRBJ2-5,TRBD2,TRBV20-1,TGCAGTGCTAGAGATATTCGCGGGGGGTTGGAGACCCAGTACTTC,CSARDIRGGLETQYF
few,TRBJ2-2,TRBD2,TRBV5-4,TGTGCCAGCAGCTTGGCTAGCGGGGTCCCCGGGGAGCTGTTTTTT,CASSLASGVPGELFF
.,TRBJ2-3,.,TRBV23-1,TGCGCCAGCAGTCAATCGGAAGATCCGGGGCAGTATTTT,CASSQSEDPGQYF